These 24 T cell receptor beta chains originate from one sample sequenced in a study of T cells after yellow fever vaccination. TCRdb recomputed calls from the 5' RACE reads with MiXCR, one row per CDR3 protein. This sample has some 250,000 distinct CDR3 sequences, with less than 9% found just once. Sequenced here: CD4+ T cells sorted from PBMCs, sampled 15 days after the yellow fever booster vaccination. The receptors come from a man aged 30 to 45 who received the YFV17D yellow fever vaccine.

This clonotype was counted a few times. The chain joins TRBV6-1 to TRBJ2-2; 8 positions match TRBD2. This CDR3 contains 15 residues. V dropped 6 bases and J dropped 5; count of bases not matched to a gene: 8. Germline-derived CDR1 and CDR2 are MNHNS and SASEGT. This chain's CDR3 is CASRSRLASTGELFF. DNA of the CDR3: TGTGCCAGCAGATCCCGACTAGCGAGTACCGGGGAGCTGTTTTTT.

The chain combines TRBV11-2 with TRBJ2-6; 7 bases are a match to TRBD2. The germline V gene has CDR1 SGHAT and CDR2 FQNNGV. V was pared by 3 bases and J by 0 bases, with 5 bases of the junction left unmatched. CDR3 length: 17 residues. The DNA for the CDR3 is TGTGCCAGCAGCTTCTGGGGGGGGAGCTCTGGGGCCAACGTCCTGACTTTC. Translating it yields CASSFWGGSSGANVLTF.

In its sample, this clonotype was seen a few times. The rearrangement links TRBV20-1 to TRBJ2-1; 9 bases are shared with TRBD2. The germline CDR1 and CDR2 sequences are DFQATT and SNEGSKA (reference sequence). Unmatched junction bases numbered 1, after V lost 6 bases and J lost 10 bases. CDR3 length: 10 amino acids. The chain's CDR3 is CSATSGEQFF. CDR3 nucleotides: TGCAGTGCAACTAGCGGGGAGCAGTTCTTC.

The chain links TRBV11-2 to TRBJ2-2; D uncertain. There are 16 residues in the CDR3. Per germline, CDR1 SGHAT and CDR2 FQNNGV. V was pared by 2 bases and J by 3 bases, with 13 bases between. Written as DNA, the CDR3 is TGTGCCAGCAGCTTAAGGTCTAGGGCGGACACCGGGGAGCTGTTTTTT. It translates to CASSLRSRADTGELFF.

The rearrangement links TRBV5-1 to TRBJ2-3; D may be TRBD1 or TRBD2 (5 bases each). The CDR3 has 15 residues. V lost 4 bases to trimming and J lost 2 bases, with 14 bases between them. Germline CDR1 and CDR2: SGHRS and YFSETQ. The CDR3 nucleotides read TGCGCCAGCAGCCCACGGGGCGGGTTCACAGATACGCAGTATTTT. Translated: CASSPRGGFTDTQYF.

The rearrangement uses TRBV14 and TRBJ2-5, with D possibly TRBD1 on 6 matching bases. Trimming left V 4 bases short and J 6 bases short, with 12 bases between. CDR3 size: 13 residues. Germline V CDR1 and CDR2: SGHDN, FVKESK. CDR3 loop: CASSPQGSQTQYF. The CDR3 bases are TGTGCCAGCAGCCCCCAGGGGAGCCAGACCCAGTACTTC.

This clonotype appeared a few times. CDR3 sequence (DNA): TGCGCCAGCAGCTTGGTTGACCATGAGGGCGAGCAGTACTTC. It specifies CASSLVDHEGEQYF. This chain uses TRBV5-1 with TRBJ2-7, with D possibly matching TRBD2 (5 bases). This CDR3 is 14 amino acids long. The germline V gene has CDR1 SGHRS and CDR2 YFSETQ. V was trimmed by 0 bases and J by 6 bases, leaving 13 bases between them.

The sample holds a few counts of this clonotype. The gene calls are TRBV19 and TRBJ2-5, with D perhaps TRBD1 (6 bases). Germline CDR1 is LNHDA and CDR2 is SQIVND (reference sequence). With 5 bases removed from V and 2 bases from J, the gap between germline ends came to 12 bases. There are 14 residues in the CDR3. CDR3 loop: CASSPWTEQETQYF. The CDR3 coding sequence is TGTGCCAGTAGTCCCTGGACAGAACAAGAGACCCAGTACTTC.

With regard to this clonotype: A much larger clone is a single base away; this may be a read error. It is likely a read error, because the conserved phenylalanine at the end of the CDR3 is missing. This chain links TRBV15 with TRBJ2-7; D unresolved. The CDR3 length is 15 residues. The V end lost 0 bases, the J end lost 6 bases, and 15 bases lay between the germline ends. Germline loops: CDR1 LNHNV, CDR2 YYDKDF (reference sequence). Here the CDR3 DNA reads TGTGCCACCAGCAGAGATCGATTTGCTAGATCCGAGCAGTACCTC. Translating gives CATSRDRFARSEQYL.

This clonotype was counted between two and nine times. The V call is TRBV10-3, the J call TRBJ2-7; the D gene is possibly TRBD2 (6 bases). The CDR3 has 12 residues. The germline V gene has CDR1 ENHRY and CDR2 SYGVKD. V lost 10 bases and J 7 bases, leaving 17 bases between the germline ends. The CDR3 reads CATRTGGGEQYF. The CDR3 DNA reads TGTGCCACCCGGACTGGAGGAGGGGAGCAGTACTTC.

The chain carries TRBV18 and TRBJ2-1, with 7 positions matching TRBD1. The CDR3 is made up of 17 amino acids. With 6 bases clipped from V and 2 bases from J, the junction kept 13 bases outside the gene matches. The germline V gene has CDR1 KGHSH and CDR2 LQKENI. CDR3 sequence: CASSGQAEGAPYNEQFF. CDR3 DNA: TGTGCCAGCTCCGGGCAGGCAGAGGGGGCCCCCTACAATGAGCAGTTCTTC.

This clonotype has just one count. A read error may explain this, as a much larger clone is one base away. The chain joins TRBV28 to TRBJ1-6; 7 bases are a match to TRBD1. The trim removed 5 bases at V and 10 bases at J, leaving 8 bases unmatched. Germline CDR1 is MDHEN and CDR2 is SYDVKM. CDR3 length equals 14 residues. CDR3 region: CASSTDREISPLHF. CDR3 nucleotides: TGTGCCAGCAGTACAGACAGGGAAATCTCACCCCTCCACTTT.

This clonotype was observed at least ten times. This chain links TRBV7-9 with TRBJ1-1; D is perhaps TRBD1 (5 bases). V lost 4 bases and J 10 bases, leaving 10 bases between the germline ends. The CDR3 consists of 11 residues. The V gene's germline CDR1 is SEHNR and CDR2 FQNEAQ (reference sequence). The CDR3 region is CASSYGRGAFF. The CDR3 DNA sequence: TGTGCCAGCAGCTACGGGAGGGGAGCTTTCTTT.

This clonotype was observed at least ten times. The V gene is TRBV7-2, the J gene TRBJ2-5, with D tentatively TRBD1 (5 bases). The CDR3 has 13 residues. V was pared by 2 bases and J by 4 bases, with 8 bases between. Germline loops: CDR1 SGHTA, CDR2 FQGNSA. The CDR3 DNA follows: TGTGCCAGCAGCTTATGGGGCGGAGAGACCCAGTACTTC. It codes for CASSLWGGETQYF. The full variable domain, rest sourced from reference TRBV7-2 and TRBJ2-5, is GAGVSQSPSNKVTEKGKDVELRCDPISGHTALYWYRQSLGQGLEFLIYFQGNSAPDKSGLPSDRFSAERTGGSVSTLTIQRTQQEDSAVYLCASSLWGGETQYFGPGTRLLVL.

This clonotype has only a few counts. The rearrangement uses TRBV5-4 and TRBJ1-2; 8 bases agree with TRBD1. Germline V gives CDR1 SGHNT, CDR2 YYREEE (reference sequence). The V and J ends lost 6 bases and 4 bases, in that order; junction bases with no gene match: 11. This CDR3 has 15 residues. The CDR3 protein is CASTIPSGTGYGYTF. In nucleotides, the CDR3 is TGTGCCAGCACCATACCTTCCGGGACAGGCTATGGCTACACCTTC.

In this sample, this clonotype turned up many times. The chain has TRBV6-4 and TRBJ2-4, with D unclear. This CDR3 region has 13 residues. Germline CDR1 MRHNA, CDR2 SNTAGT. Trimming took off 2 bases at V and 2 bases at J, with 4 bases between the two ends. As DNA, the CDR3 is TGTGCCAGCAGTGACGGTCCCAAAAACATTCAGTACTTC. Its protein is CASSDGPKNIQYF.

This clonotype was seen more than once but under ten times. The chain recombines TRBV18 with TRBJ2-3; D remains ambiguous. The V gene's germline CDR1 is KGHSH and CDR2 LQKENI. V was clipped by 3 bases and J by 5 bases, with 9 bases between them. The CDR3 length is 13 residues. Here the CDR3 reads CASSPPHGDTQYF. Here the CDR3 DNA reads TGTGCCAGCTCACCCCCACATGGAGATACGCAGTATTTT.

The chain recombines TRBV7-8 with TRBJ2-7, with TRBD2 identical over 8 bases. V was pared by 5 bases and J by 2 bases, with 8 bases of the junction left unmatched. The CDR3 totals 15 residues. Per the germline V gene, CDR1 is SGHVS and CDR2 is FQNEAQ. DNA for the CDR3: TGTGCCAGCAGCCCGAGCGGGAGCTCAGCCTACGAGCAGTACTTC. This codes for CASSPSGSSAYEQYF.

This clonotype was seen many times. The gene calls are TRBV12-3 or TRBV12-4 and TRBJ2-3; TRBD2 might be the D (6 bases). V gave up 3 bases and J gave up 5 bases, with 15 bases separating them. This CDR3 has 15 amino acids. The CDR3 loop is CASSFGGISGDTQYF. Written as DNA, the CDR3 is TGTGCCAGCAGTTTTGGCGGGATCAGTGGAGATACGCAGTATTTT.

In this sample, this clonotype turned up a few times. The chain employs TRBV12-3 or TRBV12-4 and TRBJ2-7; tentatively, D is TRBD1 or TRBD2 (5 bases each). Trimming left V 6 bases short and J 3 bases short, with 15 bases between. CDR3 length: 14 residues. The CDR3 region is CASSAGAGRYEQYF. CDR3 nucleotide sequence: TGTGCCAGCAGCGCCGGGGCAGGCCGCTACGAGCAGTACTTC.

This clonotype was detected only once. The chain links TRBV18 to TRBJ2-3; no clear D. The CDR3 spans 15 residues. CDR1 is KGHSH and CDR2 is LQKENI in the germline V gene. Deletions cut 6 bases from V and 2 bases from J, with 15 bases between. The CDR3 loop is CASSRQDGSTDTQYF. Here the CDR3 DNA reads TGTGCCAGCTCTAGGCAGGACGGATCCACAGATACGCAGTATTTT.

There are a few counts of this clonotype. The V and J genes are TRBV7-2 and TRBJ2-2, with D possibly being TRBD2 (5 bases). This CDR3 spans 14 amino acids. V was pared by 3 bases and J by 6 bases, with 11 bases between. Germline CDR1 and CDR2: SGHTA and FQGNSA. CDR3 sequence reads: CASSFHGGSGELFF. CDR3 DNA: TGTGCCAGCAGCTTCCACGGCGGGTCCGGGGAGCTGTTTTTT.

The chain couples TRBV5-1 to TRBJ2-2; D uncertain. V was pared by 4 bases and J by 1 base, with 8 bases between. Germline V lookup: CDR1 SGHRS, CDR2 YFSETQ. The CDR3 has 14 residues. DNA for the CDR3: TGCGCCAGCAGCCCGCCAGGGAACACCGGGGAGCTGTTTTTT. Translated: CASSPPGNTGELFF.

V usage is TRBV6-2 or TRBV6-3 and J usage is TRBJ2-1, with D maybe TRBD2 (6 bases). Per the germline V gene, CDR1 is MNHEY and CDR2 is SVGEGT. Trimming took off 10 bases at V and 5 bases at J, with 15 bases between the two ends. This CDR3 comprises 13 residues. The CDR3 loop reads CATFGSPNNEQFF. In nucleotides, the CDR3 is TGTGCCACGTTCGGGAGCCCCAACAATGAGCAGTTCTTC.